The entry below describes one T cell receptor beta chain. Only in-frame clones appear in the TCRdb table, and some are missing; sequencing was by immunoSEQ multiplex PCR. The table records 130,000 or so clones, 69% of them present only once. The source of the sample is a study of blood T cell repertoires in COVID-19. This CDR3 is built from 17 residues. CDR1 and CDR2 from the germline V gene are KGHDR and SFDVKD. The J segment lost 3 bases and the V segment lost 5 bases, leaving 14 bases of the junction unmatched. Sequenced material: peripheral blood. The receptor comes from a woman between 70 and 85 years old with acute or convalescent COVID-19. This chain joins TRBV24-1 and TRBJ1-2; TRBD1 matches at 7 bases. CDR3 DNA: TGTGCCACCAGTGGCTTAACAGGGGACGGAGCGGACTATGGCTACACCTTC. It encodes CATSGLTGDGADYGYTF.